This T cell receptor beta chain appears in the sequencing data of a study of blood T cell repertoires in COVID-19. Participants, about 18 to 95 years old, spanned fewer than 25 US areas. Symptom resolution, clearance, or two negative PCRs marked the recovered donors of Cohort 3. TCRdb keeps only in-frame clones here, not all; method: immunoSEQ multiplex PCR. The table includes about 380,000 clones, about 87% detected once. This clone appeared a single time. This clonotype was obtained from a man under 40 who had recovered from COVID-19. The material sequenced was PBMCs or T cells enriched from blood (not recorded which).

This CDR3 reads CASTKGLSEAFF. The CDR3 nucleotides read TGTGCCAGCACCAAGGGACTTTCTGAAGCTTTCTTT. The V gene is TRBV3-1 (or the pseudogene TRBV3-2), the J gene TRBJ1-1; a weak D match, TRBD1 (5 bases). This CDR3 has 12 residues. Germline CDR1 reads LGHDT; CDR2 reads YNNKEL (reference sequence). V lost 7 bases and J lost 6, with 12 bases in between.